These 21 T cell receptor beta chains were sequenced from one sample in a study of response to subunit inactivated influenza vaccine. TCRdb analysed the RT-PCR reads with MiXCR anew, one entry per CDR3 protein. The table includes roughly 780,000 distinct CDR3 sequences, around 18% detected once. The specimen was PBMCs from blood, collected approximately 5 days after vaccination. The receptors were sampled from a man in his forties or fifties who received an inactivated influenza vaccine.

This clonotype was seen many times. CDR3 region: CASSSPDRGYEQYF. CDR3 nucleotides: TGTGCCAGCAGTTCCCCGGACAGGGGCTACGAGCAGTACTTC. V gene TRBV12-3 or TRBV12-4 combines with J gene TRBJ2-7; 9 nucleotides line up with TRBD1. The ends lost 4 bases at V and 3 bases at J; junction bases unmatched: 4. The CDR3 length is 14 residues.

The rearrangement joins TRBV29-1 to TRBJ2-1; tentatively, D is TRBD2 (6 bases). Germline V gene sequence: CDR1 SQVTM, CDR2 ANQGSEA. The CDR3 covers 14 residues. V lost 4 bases and J lost 5, with 15 bases in between. The CDR3: CSVGLGLVNNEQFF. CDR3 DNA: TGCAGCGTTGGACTAGGGTTAGTCAACAATGAGCAGTTCTTC.

This rearrangement joins TRBV28 to TRBJ2-7, with 10 bases that match TRBD2. Per germline, CDR1 MDHEN and CDR2 SYDVKM. Trimming removed 5 bases from V and 4 bases from J; junction bases left unmatched: 11. This CDR3 is built from 16 residues. The CDR3 nucleotides read TGTGCCAGCAGTACCATTCTAGCGGGAGTTCGGTACGAGCAGTACTTC. Its translation is CASSTILAGVRYEQYF.

The CDR3 here is CASSHFGGELFF. CDR3 sequence (DNA): TGTGCCAGCAGCCACTTTGGAGGGGAGCTGTTTTTT. This chain connects TRBV5-6 to TRBJ2-2, with unresolved D. The CDR3 consists of 12 residues. Germline loops: CDR1 SGHDT, CDR2 YYEEEE. Trimming stripped 4 bases from V and 8 bases from J, with 9 bases between. The complete variable domain, with remaining parts taken from reference TRBV5-6 and TRBJ2-2, reads DAGVTQSPTHLIKTRGQQVTLRCSPKSGHDTVSWYQQALGQGPQFIFQYYEEEERQRGNFPDRFSGHQFPNYSSELNVNALLLGDSALYLCASSHFGGELFFGEGSRLTVL.

The chain links TRBV7-3 to TRBJ2-3, with TRBD1 as a possible D gene (6 bases). Germline values: CDR1 SGHTA, CDR2 FQGTGA. The CDR3 extends over 15 amino acids. Trimming shortened V by 3 bases and J by 3 bases, and 13 bases separated the two germline ends. CDR3: CASSFIGGRTDTQYF. DNA for the CDR3: TGTGCCAGCAGCTTTATTGGGGGCAGGACAGATACGCAGTATTTT.

This clonotype was counted a few times. The chain recombines TRBV4-1 with TRBJ2-3; a weak D match, TRBD1 (6 bases). The CDR3 spans 14 residues. Germline lookup yields CDR1 MGHRA and CDR2 YSYEKL. Trimming cost V 0 bases and J 9 bases, with 13 bases left between them. CDR3: CASSQDSEGETQYF. The CDR3 nucleotides read TGCGCCAGCAGCCAAGATAGTGAGGGGGAAACGCAGTATTTT.

This clonotype was seen at least ten times. A read error may produce the germline difference seen at one junction end. V and J are TRBV7-2 and TRBJ2-1, with 8 bases fitting TRBD2. This CDR3 comprises 16 residues. The germline V gene encodes CDR1 SGHTA and CDR2 FQGNSA. CDR3 residues: CASSLAAGGPYNEQFF. In DNA form, the CDR3 reads TGCGCCAGCAGCCTGGCTGCGGGAGGTCCCTACAATGAGCAGTTCTTC.

This clonotype was observed many times. The chain joins TRBV6-1 to TRBJ1-1; D is perhaps TRBD1 (5 bases). V shed 4 bases and J shed 6 bases, with 12 bases lying between them. This CDR3 region has 13 residues. Germline CDR1 is MNHNS and CDR2 is SASEGT. CDR3 in amino acids: CASSVGGVAEAFF. Here the CDR3 DNA reads TGTGCCAGCAGTGTCGGGGGTGTGGCTGAAGCTTTCTTT.

This clonotype showed up many times. V gene TRBV12-3 or TRBV12-4 combines with J gene TRBJ2-2; 7 bases are a match to TRBD2. The CDR3 sequence is 16 residues long. V dropped 6 bases and J dropped 5; count of bases not matched to a gene: 12. The CDR3 DNA is TGTGCCAGCAGCATTATTCTAGCGGCTGGGACCGGGGAGCTGTTTTTT. Encoded protein: CASSIILAAGTGELFF.

The chain has TRBV12-3 or TRBV12-4 and TRBJ2-2, with 10 nucleotides matching TRBD2. V was clipped by 8 bases and J by 6 bases; unmatched bases: 9. This CDR3 has 15 amino acids. CDR3 amino acids: CASRGVAGGSGELFF. In DNA form, the CDR3 reads TGTGCCAGCCGAGGAGTAGCGGGAGGCTCCGGGGAGCTGTTTTTT.

The gene calls are TRBV12-3 or TRBV12-4 and TRBJ2-5; a possible D gene is TRBD2 (6 bases). Trimming pared 3 bases from V and 5 bases from J, leaving 13 bases between. This CDR3 is 14 amino acids long. DNA for the CDR3: TGTGCCAGCAGTTTGGAGGGGAGGTGGGAGACCCAGTACTTC. Its protein is CASSLEGRWETQYF.

This clonotype was picked up a small number of times. V gene TRBV4-2 combines with J gene TRBJ2-2, with 7 bases matching TRBD1. The junction had 9 bases not matched to a gene; V was cut back by 5 bases and J by 6 bases. The CDR3 extends over 15 amino acids. Germline assignment: CDR1 LGHNA and CDR2 YNFKEQ. CDR3: CASSKTGLGPGELFF. The CDR3 DNA follows: TGTGCCAGCAGCAAGACAGGGTTAGGGCCCGGGGAGCTGTTTTTT.

The rearrangement joins TRBV7-6 to TRBJ2-3; 7 nucleotides match TRBD1. Trimming at V came to 8 bases and at J to 1 base, leaving 12 bases not matched to a gene. The CDR3 is 16 residues long. Germline CDR1 is SGHVS and CDR2 is FNYEAQ. The DNA for the CDR3 is TGTGCCAGCTCTGGGACAGCGAAATCATGCACAGATACGCAGTATTTT. Translation: CASSGTAKSCTDTQYF.

The genes are TRBV20-1 and TRBJ2-3; 7 bases are a match to TRBD2. This CDR3 is 16 amino acids long. Germline loops: CDR1 DFQATT, CDR2 SNEGSKA (reference sequence). The trim removed 1 base at V and 7 bases at J, leaving 14 bases unmatched. This chain's CDR3 is CSARVPGLVFSHTQYF. The CDR3 region has the DNA TGCAGTGCTAGAGTTCCTGGACTAGTGTTTTCGCATACGCAGTATTTT.

The chain is built from TRBV12-3 or TRBV12-4 and TRBJ1-2, with a weak D call TRBD1 (5 bases). The CDR3 consists of 14 residues. The V end was cut by 5 bases, the J end by 3 bases, with 13 bases between. CDR3 in DNA: TGTGCCAGCAGTGGGACCTATCCTCACTATGGCTACACCTTC. Translating it yields CASSGTYPHYGYTF.

This clonotype was detected a few times. CDR3 sequence: CASSPRGVPDTQYF. For the CDR3, the DNA is TGTGCCAGCAGCCCTAGGGGAGTGCCAGATACGCAGTATTTT. This chain connects TRBV6-1 to TRBJ2-3; the D gene could be TRBD1 or TRBD2 (5 bases each). V was shortened by 6 bases and J by 4 bases, with 14 bases between the two germline ends. Germline V gene data show CDR1 as MNHNS and CDR2 as SASEGT. The CDR3 covers 14 residues.

This chain links TRBV6-1 with TRBJ1-2; 7 bases line up with TRBD1. Germline loops: CDR1 MNHNS, CDR2 SASEGT. The junction had 2 bases not matched to a gene; V was cut back by 7 bases and J by 6 bases. This CDR3 contains 11 residues. The CDR3 nucleotides read TGTGCCAGCACCAGGGGGGATGGCTACACCTTC. This sequence encodes CASTRGDGYTF.

The chain links TRBV28 to TRBJ2-1, with 7 bases that match TRBD1. Trimming took 4 bases from V and 3 from J; bases not matched to a gene: 12. The CDR3 has 17 amino acids. Germline CDR1 reads MDHEN; CDR2 reads SYDVKM. CDR3 protein: CASSSPLSGQVYNEQFF. The CDR3 DNA is TGTGCCAGCAGTTCCCCTCTGTCAGGACAGGTCTACAATGAGCAGTTCTTC.

The chain joins TRBV20-1 to TRBJ1-2, with D tentatively TRBD1 (5 bases). Germline assignment: CDR1 DFQATT and CDR2 SNEGSKA (reference sequence). Trimming stripped 6 bases from V and 5 bases from J, with 7 bases between. This CDR3 comprises 10 residues. The CDR3 region has the DNA TGCAGTGCAGGGGAGTATGGCTACACCTTC. Amino acid sequence: CSAGEYGYTF.

This clonotype was observed a few times. The rearrangement links TRBV5-1 to TRBJ2-7; 9 nucleotides line up with TRBD2. CDR1 is SGHRS and CDR2 is YFSETQ in the germline V gene. With 4 bases clipped from V and 6 bases from J, the junction kept 11 bases outside the gene matches. The CDR3 spans 15 residues. DNA of the CDR3: TGCGCCAGCAGCCCGGAACCTAGCGGGATACGCGAGCAGTACTTC. Its protein is CASSPEPSGIREQYF.

This clonotype has more than one count but fewer than ten. The chain has TRBV10-3 and TRBJ1-6; D is unresolved. Trimming pared 3 bases from V and 0 bases from J, leaving 9 bases between. Germline V CDR1 and CDR2: ENHRY, SYGVKD. This CDR3 has 16 residues. The CDR3 sequence: CAISDDGSSYNSPLHF. The DNA for the CDR3 is TGTGCCATCAGTGATGACGGAAGCTCCTATAATTCACCCCTCCACTTT.